Below are 11 T cell receptor beta chains sequenced from a single sample in a study of blood T cell repertoires in acute mononucleosis. Repertoires were generated with immunoSEQ multiplex PCR, while TCRdb's copy carries only in-frame clones and drops some. The sample carries some 2,600 clones, approximately 25% recorded once. The sample's time point: convalescence about 6 months (5-8 months) after acute presentation (visit 7). The study, taken as a whole, reports: GLC-BM-specific selection apparently combined TCR alpha and beta motifs.

The specimen was EBV GLC epitope tetramer+ CD8+ T cells sorted from PBMCs, collected during convalescence from infectious mononucleosis. The sample's subset: CD8 T cells binding tetramer with EBV BMLF1 280-288 peptide (GLC-BM). These TCRs come from a woman in her late teens or twenties with infectious mononucleosis caused by EBV.

This clone was found a few times. This likely reflects a read error, since a far larger clone is one base away. The chain joins TRBV2 to TRBJ2-2, with 11 bases that match TRBD2. V dropped 5 bases and J dropped 1; count of bases not matched to a gene: 9. CDR1 SNHLY and CDR2 FYNNEI come from the germline V gene. The CDR3 is 18 amino acids. This CDR3 reads CASSIIAGGRGNTGELFF. CDR3 nucleotide sequence: TGTGCCAGCAGTATCATAGCGGGGGGGCGTGGGAACACCGGGGAGCTGTTTTTT.

The chain links TRBV27 to TRBJ1-1, with D tentatively TRBD1 (6 bases). Germline V lookup: CDR1 MNHEY, CDR2 SMNVEV (reference sequence). The V end was cut by 3 bases, the J end by 3 bases, with 17 bases between. The CDR3 runs 16 residues. CDR3 DNA: TGTGCCAGCAGTTTTGGGGCTGGGGGCCCGTACACTGAAGCTTTCTTT. Its protein product is CASSFGAGGPYTEAFF.

To note about this clone: A much larger clonotype is one base distant, so this may be a read error. The J gene is TRBJ2-1, the V gene TRBV7-8; 9 nucleotides match TRBD1. This CDR3 has 13 residues. Germline-derived CDR1 and CDR2 are SGHVS and FQNEAQ. Germline trimming cut 5 bases from V and 8 bases from J; bases unmatched to any gene: 4. Here the CDR3 reads CASSATGGDEQFF. CDR3 nucleotide sequence: TGTGCCAGCAGCGCGACAGGGGGGGATGAGCAGTTCTTC. The complete variable domain, with remaining parts taken from reference TRBV7-8 and TRBJ2-1, reads GAGVSQSPRYKVAKRGQDVALRCDPISGHVSLFWYQQALGQGPEFLTYFQNEAQLDKSGLPSDRFFAERPEGSVSTLKIQRTQQEDSAVYLCASSATGGDEQFFGPGTRLTVL.

Details on this clone: A much bigger clone sits one base away, suggesting this may be a read error. Distinct nucleotide sequences in the sample also encode this CDR3. This chain links TRBV5-1 with TRBJ2-7, with 8 nucleotides matching TRBD1. Germline lookup yields CDR1 SGHRS and CDR2 YFSETQ. Unmatched junction bases numbered 8, after V lost 4 bases and J lost 5 bases. The CDR3 totals 14 residues. CDR3 protein: CASSPGQGGHEQYF. The CDR3 coding sequence is TGCGCCAGCAGCCCCGGACAGGGTGGCCACGAGCAGTACTTC.

This clone was picked up a small number of times. This chain connects TRBV18 to TRBJ2-5; 8 bases fit TRBD1. Trimming cost V 8 bases and J 1 base; bases outside gene matches: 9. The CDR3 runs to 15 residues. Germline loops: CDR1 KGHSH, CDR2 LQKENI. CDR3 nucleotides: TGTGCCAGCAGCCCATCAGGGACAGGCCAAGAGACCCAGTACTTC. It is translated as CASSPSGTGQETQYF. The entire variable domain, with the rest obtained from reference TRBV18 and TRBJ2-5, is as follows: NAGVMQNPRHLVRRRGQEARLRCSPMKGHSHVYWYRQLPEEGLKFMVYLQKENIIDESGMPKERFSAEFPKEGPSILRIQQVVRGDSAAYFCASSPSGTGQETQYFGPGTRLLVL.

In this sample, this clone turned up many times. The chain recombines TRBV13 with TRBJ2-7; 8 positions agree with TRBD2. Per the germline V gene, CDR1 is PRHDT and CDR2 is FYEKMQ (reference sequence). V shed 5 bases, J shed 4 bases, and the junction held 13 bases outside the gene matches. The CDR3 sequence is 16 residues long. The CDR3 DNA follows: TGTGCCAGCAGCACTCCTAGCGGGTCCTCGCCGTACGAGCAGTACTTC. The encoded protein is CASSTPSGSSPYEQYF.

Note on this clone: A far larger clone is just one base off, so this is likely a read error. The identical CDR3 is also encoded by other nucleotide sequences in the sample. This sequence joins TRBV14 and TRBJ2-5, with TRBD2 matching over 7 bases. The CDR3 has 13 amino acids. Looked up from germline, CDR1 is SGHDN and CDR2 is FVKESK. The CDR3 DNA reads TGTGGCAGCAGCCAATCGCCGGGGGGTACCCAGTACTTC. This codes for CGSSQSPGGTQYF.

This clone came up a few times. A read error is the likely source, as a far larger clone sits one nucleotide away. V is TRBV29-1 and J is TRBJ2-7, with D maybe TRBD2 (5 bases). In germline, CDR1 is SQVTM, CDR2 ANQGSEA. This CDR3 spans 11 amino acids. The CDR3 region is CSVEAVYEQYF. CDR3 bases: TGCAGCGTCGAAGCGGTCTACGAGCAGTACTTC.

This clone was counted at least ten times. This rearrangement joins TRBV14 to TRBJ2-1; D gene unclear. With 5 bases removed from V and 7 bases from J, the gap between germline ends came to 9 bases. Germline assignment: CDR1 SGHDN and CDR2 FVKESK. The CDR3 sequence is 12 residues long. CDR3 protein: CASSVVGNEQFF. The CDR3 bases are TGTGCCAGCAGCGTAGTAGGTAATGAGCAGTTCTTC.

This clone was recorded only once. This sequence may be a read error, since a much larger clone differs from it by one base. The rearrangement joins TRBV29-1 to TRBJ1-4, with TRBD1 matching over 7 bases. CDR1 is SQVTM and CDR2 is ANQGSEA in the germline V gene. The CDR3 contains 14 residues. DNA for the CDR3: TGCAGGGTGGGGTCAGGGGGTACTAATGAAAAACTGTTTTTT. This codes for CRVGSGGTNEKLFF. The variable domain in full, with the rest retrieved from reference TRBV29-1 and TRBJ1-4, is SAVISQKPSRDICQRGTSLTIQCQVDSQVTMMFWYRQQPGQSLTLIATANQGSEATYESGFVIDKFPISRPNLTFSTLTVSNMSPEDSSIYLCRVGSGGTNEKLFFGSGTQLSVL.

This clone has more than one count but fewer than ten. A far larger clone is just one base off, so this is likely a read error. Other DNA sequences of this sample code for an identical CDR3. V is TRBV25-1 and J is TRBJ2-2, with 9 bases identical to TRBD2. The V and J ends lost 5 bases and 1 base, in that order; junction bases with no gene match: 11. The CDR3 contains 18 residues. CDR1 and CDR2 from the germline V gene are MGHDK and SYGVNS. In DNA, the CDR3 is TGTGCCAGCAGTATCATCGCGGGGGGGCTTGGGAACACCGGGGAGCTGTTTTTT. It is translated as CASSIIAGGLGNTGELFF. Full variable domain (missing parts from reference TRBV25-1 and TRBJ2-2): EADIYQTPRYLVIGTGKKITLECSQTMGHDKMYWYQQDPGMELHLIHYSYGVNSTEKGDLSSESTVSRIRTEHFPLTLESARPSHTSQYLCASSIIAGGLGNTGELFFGEGSRLTVL.